This passage covers 29 T cell receptor beta chains from one sample sequenced in a study of blood T cell repertoires in COVID-19. TCRdb keeps only in-frame clones here, not all; method: immunoSEQ multiplex PCR. The sample includes about 270,000 clones, 80% to 95% of them seen just once. The source material was PBMCs or T cells enriched from blood (not recorded which). The receptors stem from a man aged 40-49 years who had been exposed to COVID-19.

V usage is TRBV11-2 and J usage is TRBJ2-2; 7 nucleotides line up with TRBD2. The CDR3 is made up of 14 amino acids. The germline CDR1 and CDR2 sequences are SGHAT and FQNNGV. V lost 3 bases and J lost 7; bases outside the gene matches: 5. The CDR3 DNA follows: TGTGCCAGCAGCTTGAGAGCGGGGTTCGGGGAGCTGTTTTTT. As protein: CASSLRAGFGELFF.

CDR3 region: CASSLALTAGELFF. The CDR3 nucleotides are TGTGCCAGCAGCTTAGCCCTAACGGCCGGGGAGCTGTTTTTT. This chain connects TRBV7-9 to TRBJ2-2; D is ambiguous. CDR3 size: 14 residues. The germline gives CDR1 SEHNR, CDR2 FQNEAQ (reference sequence). V was clipped by 0 bases and J by 6 bases, with 8 bases between them.

V gene TRBV27 combines with J gene TRBJ1-1, with TRBD1 identical over 9 bases. This CDR3 is 15 amino acids long. CDR1 and CDR2 from the germline V gene are MNHEY and SMNVEV (reference sequence). The junction had 11 bases not matched to a gene; V was cut back by 8 bases and J by 4 bases. CDR3 residues: CASRQGEPPTTEAFF. The CDR3 nucleotides are TGTGCCAGCCGACAGGGGGAGCCCCCGACCACTGAAGCTTTCTTT.

V gene TRBV18 combines with J gene TRBJ1-1; 7 bases match TRBD1. V trimming: 0 bases; J trimming: 0 bases; junction bases outside the gene matches: 1. Germline CDR1 reads KGHSH; CDR2 reads LQKENI. The CDR3 consists of 15 residues. CDR3 loop: CASSPPTGMNTEAFF. Written as DNA, the CDR3 is TGTGCCAGCTCACCACCGACAGGGATGAACACTGAAGCTTTCTTT.

The chain joins TRBV10-1 to TRBJ2-1; 10 bases agree with TRBD2. Trimming cost V 9 bases and J 9 bases; bases outside gene matches: 8. CDR3 length: 13 amino acids. Per germline, CDR1 WNHNN and CDR2 SYGVQD (reference sequence). The CDR3 protein is CARSSGRCGEQFF. The DNA of the CDR3 is TGCGCCAGGAGTAGCGGGAGGTGTGGTGAGCAGTTCTTC.

The gene calls are TRBV5-4 and TRBJ2-3, with a tentative D call TRBD1 (5 bases). The CDR3 runs 13 residues. CDR1 and CDR2 from the germline V gene are SGHNT and YYREEE (reference sequence). Trimming removed 9 bases at V and 1 base at J, with 12 bases between. CDR3 DNA: TGTGCCACCCACGGACAAGGCACAGATACGCAGTATTTT. It specifies CATHGQGTDTQYF. Complete variable domain (other parts from reference TRBV5-4 and TRBJ2-3): ETGVTQSPTHLIKTRGQQVTLRCSSQSGHNTVSWYQQALGQGPQFIFQYYREEENGRGNFPPRFSGLQFPNYSSELNVNALELDDSALYLCATHGQGTDTQYFGPGTRLTVL.

This clone was observed a single time. J is TRBJ1-5 and V is TRBV5-6; 10 bases line up with TRBD1. V lost 4 bases and J lost 7; bases outside the gene matches: 5. This CDR3 spans 14 amino acids. The germline V gene has CDR1 SGHDT and CDR2 YYEEEE. In DNA form, the CDR3 reads TGTGCCAGCAGCCTAGGACAGGGGGACCAGCCCCAGCATTTT. Encoded protein: CASSLGQGDQPQHF.

J is TRBJ2-2 and V is TRBV29-1, with unresolved D. Germline V gives CDR1 SQVTM, CDR2 ANQGSEA. V dropped 1 base and J dropped 4 bases, with 10 bases sitting between them. The CDR3 has 14 residues. CDR3 nucleotides: TGCAGCGTTGAAGGCGCACTTGCCACCGGGGAGCTGTTTTTT. Protein sequence: CSVEGALATGELFF.

The rearrangement uses TRBV29-1 and TRBJ1-1; D may be TRBD1 (5 bases). This CDR3 is 14 amino acids long. Germline values: CDR1 SQVTM, CDR2 ANQGSEA. Trimming removed 2 bases at V and 3 bases at J, with 13 bases between. The DNA for the CDR3 is TGCAGCGTTGAAAACCCAGGGAAGGACACTGAAGCTTTCTTT. Translation gives CSVENPGKDTEAFF.

The chain is built from TRBV5-5 and TRBJ1-1; tentatively, D is TRBD1 (5 bases). CDR3 length: 15 amino acids. V was clipped by 0 bases and J by 5 bases, with 14 bases between them. Germline CDR1 reads SGHKS; CDR2 reads YYEKEE (reference sequence). The CDR3 DNA reads as TGTGCCAGCAGCTTGGGCGAGACGGGGGTGACTGAAGCTTTCTTT. Protein sequence: CASSLGETGVTEAFF.

The V gene is TRBV5-4, the J gene TRBJ2-7; 14 positions match TRBD2. This CDR3 comprises 18 residues. The trim removed 4 bases at V and 0 bases at J, leaving 9 bases unmatched. Looked up from germline, CDR1 is SGHNT and CDR2 is YYREEE (reference sequence). CDR3 DNA sequence: TGTGCCAGCAGCCTCGGACCGGGGACTAGCGGGAGCTCCTACGAGCAGTACTTC. This gives the protein CASSLGPGTSGSSYEQYF.

The V call is TRBV28, the J call TRBJ1-3; D perhaps matches TRBD1 (5 bases). The V gene's germline CDR1 is MDHEN and CDR2 SYDVKM. The germline V and J ends were trimmed by 5 bases and 3 bases, with 17 bases remaining between them. This CDR3 spans 16 amino acids. The CDR3 DNA is TGTGCCAGCAGTCCCGCAGTAGGGGAGGGTGGAAACACCATATATTTT. Its protein is CASSPAVGEGGNTIYF.

V is TRBV4-1 and J is TRBJ2-1; TRBD1 matches at 9 bases. This CDR3 region has 15 residues. Germline V gene data show CDR1 as MGHRA and CDR2 as YSYEKL. V was clipped by 3 bases and J by 0 bases; unmatched bases: 0. The CDR3 DNA follows: TGCGCCAGCAGCCAGACAGGGGGCTCCTACAATGAGCAGTTCTTC. Its protein is CASSQTGGSYNEQFF.

The CDR3 region is CAWSPPLTSGQETQYF. In DNA form, the CDR3 reads TGTGCCTGGAGTCCACCTTTGACTAGCGGCCAAGAGACCCAGTACTTC. V gene TRBV30 combines with J gene TRBJ2-5; 9 bases fit TRBD2. The junction had 8 bases not matched to a gene; V was cut back by 2 bases and J by 1 base. Germline V gene lookup returns CDR1 GTSNPN and CDR2 SVGIG (reference sequence). This CDR3 region has 16 residues.

V is TRBV4-1 and J is TRBJ2-7; 8 nucleotides align to TRBD1. The trim removed 0 bases at V and 7 bases at J, leaving 14 bases unmatched. This CDR3 comprises 17 residues. CDR1 MGHRA and CDR2 YSYEKL come from the germline V gene. The chain's CDR3 is CASSQEGWGRGLGEQYF. CDR3 bases: TGCGCCAGCAGCCAAGAAGGGTGGGGCAGGGGGCTCGGGGAGCAGTACTTC.

The chain employs TRBV3-1 (or the pseudogene TRBV3-2) and TRBJ1-1, with D perhaps TRBD1 (6 bases). Trimming stripped 0 bases from V and 7 bases from J, with 9 bases between. Per the germline V gene, CDR1 is LGHDT and CDR2 is YNNKEL (reference sequence). The CDR3 is 13 residues long. CDR3 sequence (DNA): TGTGCCAGCAGCCAAGACCGGGACAATGAAGCTTTCTTT. Its protein product is CASSQDRDNEAFF.

The rearrangement joins TRBV11-2 to TRBJ2-1; the match to TRBD2 covers 8 bases. The CDR3 contains 16 residues. V lost 4 bases to trimming and J lost 2 bases; unmatched junction nucleotides: 7. Germline V lookup: CDR1 SGHAT, CDR2 FQNNGV. CDR3: CASSSSGTRAYNEQFF. CDR3 DNA sequence: TGTGCCAGCAGCTCTTCCGGGACTAGAGCCTACAATGAGCAGTTCTTC.

V and J are TRBV11-2 and TRBJ2-5, with D perhaps TRBD1 (5 bases). V lost 4 bases and J lost 3, with 24 bases in between. The CDR3 runs to 18 residues. Germline assignment: CDR1 SGHAT and CDR2 FQNNGV. The DNA for the CDR3 is TGTGCCAGCAGCTCTCCCCAGGGAAAAGACCCATCCAAAGAGACCCAGTACTTC. This gives the protein CASSSPQGKDPSKETQYF.

V is TRBV24-1 and J is TRBJ2-1; TRBD2 matches 9 bases. Germline CDR1 is KGHDR and CDR2 is SFDVKD. After removal of 0 bases from V and 4 bases from J, the junction contained 3 bases not matched to a gene. The CDR3 is made up of 16 amino acids. CDR3 nucleotide sequence: TGTGCCACCAGTGATTTGCCAGCGGGAGGTTACAATGAGCAGTTCTTC. It yields the protein CATSDLPAGGYNEQFF.

The V and J genes are TRBV28 and TRBJ1-4, with D perhaps matching TRBD1 (6 bases). This CDR3 contains 14 residues. Between the trimmed V and J ends, which lost 6 bases and 8 bases, there was a span of 16 bases. Germline V gene lookup returns CDR1 MDHEN and CDR2 SYDVKM. CDR3: CASRLQGPLEKLFF. In DNA form, the CDR3 reads TGTGCCAGCAGACTACAGGGTCCACTCGAAAAACTGTTTTTT.

This chain links TRBV2 with TRBJ2-1, with 11 bases lining up with TRBD2. V was pared by 6 bases and J by 7 bases, with 11 bases of the junction left unmatched. The CDR3 length is 16 residues. Germline V CDR1 and CDR2: SNHLY, FYNNEI. CDR3 sequence reads: CASSFTPTSGTNEQFF. CDR3 coding DNA: TGTGCCAGCAGCTTCACACCGACTAGCGGGACGAATGAGCAGTTCTTC. The complete variable domain, with remaining parts taken from reference TRBV2 and TRBJ2-1, reads EPEVTQTPSHQVTQMGQEVILRCVPISNHLYFYWYRQILGQKVEFLVSFYNNEISEKSEIFDDQFSVERPDGSNFTLKIRSTKLEDSAMYFCASSFTPTSGTNEQFFGPGTRLTVL.

The chain recombines TRBV6-5 with TRBJ1-1; D is perhaps TRBD1 (5 bases). The CDR3 is made up of 15 amino acids. Looked up from germline, CDR1 is MNHEY and CDR2 is SVGAGI. V lost 5 bases and J 5 bases, leaving 18 bases between the germline ends. CDR3 nucleotides: TGTGCCAGCAGTCGCCAACAGGCGCGCGGAACTGAAGCTTTCTTT. The encoded protein is CASSRQQARGTEAFF.

The chain recombines TRBV10-2 with TRBJ2-1; no reliable D call. The CDR3 spans 14 residues. Germline CDR1 reads WSHSY; CDR2 reads SAAADI. The germline V and J ends were trimmed by 8 bases and 4 bases, with 15 bases remaining between them. The CDR3 is CASVDTKPYNEQFF. Written as DNA, the CDR3 is TGCGCCAGCGTAGACACAAAACCTTACAATGAGCAGTTCTTC.

The chain links TRBV30 to TRBJ1-6; D is unclear. V was clipped by 2 bases and J by 6 bases, with 11 bases between them. Per the germline V gene, CDR1 is GTSNPN and CDR2 is SVGIG (reference sequence). This CDR3 comprises 14 residues. CDR3: CAWSTPPGNSPLHF. The CDR3 coding sequence is TGTGCCTGGAGTACGCCACCGGGTAATTCACCCCTCCACTTT.

The V and J genes are TRBV18 and TRBJ1-2; the match to TRBD1 covers 11 bases. The CDR3 has 14 amino acids. Trimming removed 2 bases from V and 7 bases from J; junction bases left unmatched: 3. From germline, CDR1 is KGHSH and CDR2 LQKENI. The CDR3 region has the DNA TGTGCCAGCTCACCAGGGACAGGGGGTCTTGGCTACACCTTC. This translates into CASSPGTGGLGYTF.

This sequence joins TRBV5-1 and TRBJ2-7; D unclear. V was cut by 7 bases and J by 0 bases, with 14 bases left in between. Germline lookup yields CDR1 SGHRS and CDR2 YFSETQ. This CDR3 is built from 14 residues. Here the CDR3 DNA reads TGCGCCAGCCGTCCGTCGATTAGCTCCTACGAGCAGTACTTC. Encoded protein: CASRPSISSYEQYF.

The rearrangement uses TRBV19 and TRBJ1-2; 8 bases align to TRBD1. With V trimmed by 10 bases and J by 3 bases, 7 bases remained unmatched. CDR3 size: 13 residues. The V gene's germline CDR1 is LNHDA and CDR2 SQIVND (reference sequence). Here the CDR3 reads CATGDRLYYGYTF. CDR3 DNA sequence: TGTGCCACCGGGGACAGGCTATACTATGGCTACACCTTC.

This chain uses TRBV28 with TRBJ1-6, with 10 bases that match TRBD1. The trim removed 3 bases at V and 9 bases at J, leaving 5 bases unmatched. CDR1 and CDR2 from the germline V gene are MDHEN and SYDVKM. CDR3 length: 15 amino acids. The CDR3 is CASSFLGQGGSPLHF. The CDR3, as DNA: TGTGCCAGCAGTTTCCTTGGACAGGGGGGTTCACCCCTCCACTTT.

The chain carries TRBV12-5 and TRBJ2-5; 9 positions agree with TRBD1. The germline CDR1 and CDR2 sequences are LGHNT and FRNRAP. V lost 6 bases and J lost 2; bases outside the gene matches: 7. There are 15 residues in the CDR3. The CDR3 protein is CASGPAGQGQETQYF. The CDR3 DNA is TGTGCTAGTGGACCCGCGGGACAGGGACAAGAGACCCAGTACTTC.